This T cell receptor beta chain was sequenced during a study of T cell responses to AZD1222 COVID-19 vaccine. Findings and limits, study-wide: Spike-specific TCRs gained breadth and depth after people received two AZD1222 doses. The sample set comprised mostly white British donors with more females, and clonal diversity was possibly underestimated. Nearly half of spike-specific TCRs reportedly target variant regions that are unmutated in the B.1.351 and B.1.1.7 variants. Distributed over spike, vaccine-associated CD4 TCRs predominated at 160-218 and 743-854.

A note on this clone: Antigen unknown.

Produced via immunoSEQ multiplex PCR; TCRdb's table is partial and in-frame only. The data show about 140,000 clones, approximately 95% seen once. This CDR3 contains 13 residues. CDR1 is SGHTA and CDR2 is FQGNSA in the germline V gene. V gave up 4 bases and J gave up 4 bases, with 10 bases separating them. The sequenced sample was peripheral blood, obtained on day 0 of MenACWY control vaccination. The TCR originated in an adult in good health. This rearrangement joins TRBV7-2 to TRBJ1-1; D remains unclear. This CDR3 reads CASSSDWATEAFF. CDR3 DNA: TGTGCCAGCAGCTCCGACTGGGCCACTGAAGCTTTCTTT.